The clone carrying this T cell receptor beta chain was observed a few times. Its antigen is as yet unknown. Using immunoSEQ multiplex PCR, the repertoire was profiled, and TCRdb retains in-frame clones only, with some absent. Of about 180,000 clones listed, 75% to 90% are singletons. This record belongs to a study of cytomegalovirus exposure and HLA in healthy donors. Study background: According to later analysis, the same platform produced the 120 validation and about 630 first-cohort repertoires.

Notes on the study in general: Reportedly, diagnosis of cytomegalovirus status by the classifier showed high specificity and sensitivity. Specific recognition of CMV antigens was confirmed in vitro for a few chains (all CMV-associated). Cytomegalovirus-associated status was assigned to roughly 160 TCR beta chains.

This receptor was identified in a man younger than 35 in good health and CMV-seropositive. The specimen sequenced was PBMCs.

CDR3 DNA sequence: TGCAGCGTCGGTGTGGGGGGGGCAGTTGGAAATGGCTACACCTTC. Translation: CSVGVGGAVGNGYTF. The gene calls are TRBV29-1 and TRBJ1-2, with D perhaps TRBD1 (6 bases). V was shortened by 6 bases and J by 6 bases, with 23 bases between the two germline ends. The CDR3 has 15 amino acids. Germline CDR1 is SQVTM and CDR2 is ANQGSEA.